One sample yielded the 8 T cell receptor beta chains listed below, sequenced in a study of regulatory T cells in long-lasting Graves disease. For TCR beta, libraries came from iRepertoire HTBI primers and Arm-PCR of CDR3 regions. Via MiXCR, TCRdb re-called the multiplex PCR reads, giving one row per CDR3 protein. The repertoire holds a few hundred thousand distinct CDR3 sequences, 20% to 25% seen once, with approximately 13% in the top ten. Described time point: newly diagnosed GD, antithyroid drugs for less than 3 months. Isolated PBMC RNA provided the starting material for the TCR library. This specimen consisted of peripheral blood mononuclear cells (PBMCs), obtained at new diagnosis, from a patient treated with antithyroid drugs. Every receptor here comes from a female donor with Graves disease.

This clonotype has at least ten counts. The rearrangement links TRBV6-5 to TRBJ2-7; D remains unclear. CDR1 and CDR2 (germline): MNHEY, SVGAGI. Between the trimmed V and J ends, which lost 1 base and 4 bases, there was a span of 17 bases. The CDR3 runs to 16 residues. CDR3 residues: CASSYFLADPVYEQYF. DNA for the CDR3: TGTGCCAGCAGTTACTTTTTGGCAGATCCTGTTTACGAGCAGTACTTC.

This clonotype was seen at least ten times. V usage is TRBV6-1 and J usage is TRBJ1-5; 7 bases line up with TRBD1. This CDR3 has 16 residues. CDR1 and CDR2 from the germline V gene are MNHNS and SASEGT. The junction had 8 bases not matched to a gene; V was cut back by 6 bases and J by 0 bases. Written as DNA, the CDR3 is TGTGCCAGCAGAAACAGGGGAGGGAATAGCAATCAGCCCCAGCATTTT. The encoded protein is CASRNRGGNSNQPQHF.

This clonotype was seen a handful of times. A clone one base away is much larger, so this may be a read error. The chain employs TRBV6-9 and TRBJ2-1, with 8 bases fitting TRBD2. The germline V gene encodes CDR1 MNHGY and CDR2 SVAAGI. The CDR3 has 19 amino acids. This CDR3 is CASSYRPLSGSSSYNEQSF. CDR3 DNA sequence: TGTGCCAGCAGTTACAGGCCATTAAGCGGGAGTAGTTCCTACAATGAGCAGTCCTTC.

This clonotype appeared a few times. The chain is built from TRBV19 and TRBJ2-1; 8 bases fit TRBD2. The germline V gene has CDR1 LNHDA and CDR2 SQIVND (reference sequence). J gave up 4 bases and V 3 bases, and 8 bases lay outside the gene matches. The CDR3 runs to 16 residues. The CDR3 is CASSMRMTSEYNEQFF. As DNA, the CDR3 is TGTGCCAGTAGTATGAGGATGACTAGCGAATACAATGAGCAGTTCTTC.

Many counts were recorded for this clonotype. The V call is TRBV4-3, the J call TRBJ2-3; 8 bases match TRBD1. The CDR3 runs 14 residues. The V segment lost 0 bases and the J segment 4 bases; nucleotides outside the gene matches: 0. Germline V gives CDR1 LGHNA, CDR2 YSLEER. CDR3 loop: CASSQETGADTQYF. The CDR3 coding sequence is TGCGCCAGCAGCCAAGAGACAGGGGCAGATACGCAGTATTTT.

Only a few counts were recorded for this clonotype. This CDR3 reads CASSDLHSNQPQHF. The CDR3 bases are TGTGCCAGCAGTGATTTGCATAGCAATCAGCCCCAGCATTTT. This chain joins TRBV6-1 and TRBJ1-5; no clear D gene. The CDR3 extends over 14 amino acids. CDR1 MNHNS and CDR2 SASEGT come from the germline V gene. V was cut by 3 bases and J by 0 bases, with 6 bases left in between.

The chain recombines TRBV7-9 with TRBJ1-6; possibly TRBD1 for D (6 bases). Trimming took 1 base from V and 8 from J, leaving 6 bases between them. The CDR3 runs 13 residues. Germline V gene data show CDR1 as SEHNR and CDR2 as FQNEAQ (reference sequence). CDR3 in amino acids: CASSLGQDSPLHF. The CDR3 nucleotides are TGTGCCAGCAGCTTAGGACAGGATTCACCCCTCCACTTT.

This clonotype has only one observation. Possible read error: a much larger clone is one base away. The chain is built from TRBV6-2 or TRBV6-3 and TRBJ2-7; TRBD1 agrees at 9 bases. The V gene end was trimmed by 5 bases and the J gene end by 2 bases; junction bases not matched to a gene: 7. CDR3 length equals 15 residues. From germline, CDR1 is MNHEY and CDR2 SVGEGT. Here the CDR3 reads CASSEPGQGPYEQYF. The DNA of the CDR3 is TGTGCCAGCAGTGAACCGGGACAGGGCCCCTACGAGCAGTACTTC.